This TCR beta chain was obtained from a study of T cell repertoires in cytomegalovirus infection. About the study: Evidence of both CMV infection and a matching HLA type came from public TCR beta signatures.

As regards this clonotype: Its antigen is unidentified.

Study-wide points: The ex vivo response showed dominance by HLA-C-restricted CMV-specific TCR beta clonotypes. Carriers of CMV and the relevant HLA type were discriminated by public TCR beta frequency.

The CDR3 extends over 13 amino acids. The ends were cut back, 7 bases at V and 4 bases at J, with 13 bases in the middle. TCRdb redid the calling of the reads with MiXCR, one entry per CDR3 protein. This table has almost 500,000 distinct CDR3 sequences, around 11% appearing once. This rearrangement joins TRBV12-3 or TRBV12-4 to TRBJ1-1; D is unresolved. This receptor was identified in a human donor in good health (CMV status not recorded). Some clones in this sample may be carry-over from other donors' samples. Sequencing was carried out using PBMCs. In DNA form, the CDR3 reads TGTGCCAGCACCCTCGACGTCCTCACTGAAGCTTTCTTT. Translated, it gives CASTLDVLTEAFF.